The clone carrying this T cell receptor beta chain occurred many times. Its antigen remains unknown. The sample originates from a study of CD8+CD57+ T cells in acquired aplastic anemia. Study-wide background: Recorded DNA amounts for sorted CD4+ and CD8+ cells had an average of about 3.5 ug. Study results and caveats: Patients and controls shared fewer than 30 CD8+ CDR3 sequences.

Genomic DNA, the template, was used for profiling of the TCR beta VDJ and CDR3. TCRdb independently ran MiXCR on the reads; one entry per CDR3 protein. The sample has about 43,000 distinct CDR3 sequences; roughly 69% are singletons. Germline V gives CDR1 SGHRS, CDR2 YFSETQ. The CDR3 is made up of 13 amino acids. The V end lost 4 bases, the J end lost 9 bases, and 16 bases lay between the germline ends. Patients who underwent sequencing had shown CD8+CD57+ cell expansion by flow cytometry. The specimen was sorted CD4+, CD8+, or CD8+CD57+ T cells (not recorded which) from PBMCs. This sequence joins TRBV5-1 and TRBJ1-1; D is perhaps TRBD1 (5 bases). This sequence was found in a human donor with aplastic anemia. The CDR3 is CASSGRAGSKAFF. The CDR3 DNA reads TGCGCCAGCAGCGGGAGGGCAGGGAGTAAAGCTTTCTTT.